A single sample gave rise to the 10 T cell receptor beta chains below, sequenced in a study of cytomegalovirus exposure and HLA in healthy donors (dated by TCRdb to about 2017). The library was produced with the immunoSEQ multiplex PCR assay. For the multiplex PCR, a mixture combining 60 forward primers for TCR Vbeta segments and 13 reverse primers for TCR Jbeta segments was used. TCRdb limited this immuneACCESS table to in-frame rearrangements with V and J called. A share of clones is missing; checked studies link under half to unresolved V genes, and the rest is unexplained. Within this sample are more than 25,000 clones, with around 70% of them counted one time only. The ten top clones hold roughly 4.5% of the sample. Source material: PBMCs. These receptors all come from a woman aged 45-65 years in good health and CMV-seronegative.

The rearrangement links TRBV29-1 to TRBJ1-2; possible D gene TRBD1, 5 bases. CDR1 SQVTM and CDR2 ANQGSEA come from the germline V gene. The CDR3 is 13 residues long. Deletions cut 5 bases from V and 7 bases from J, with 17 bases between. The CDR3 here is CSVFDGDDSGYTF. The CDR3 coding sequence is TGCAGCGTTTTTGATGGGGATGACAGTGGCTACACCTTC.

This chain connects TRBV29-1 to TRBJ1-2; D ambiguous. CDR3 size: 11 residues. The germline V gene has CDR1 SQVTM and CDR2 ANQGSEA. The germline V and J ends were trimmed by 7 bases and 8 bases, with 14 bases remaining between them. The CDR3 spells CSAVLGGGYTF. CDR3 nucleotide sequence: TGCAGCGCTGTCTTGGGAGGCGGCTACACCTTC.

CDR3 residues: CASSHSQGVQPQHF. The CDR3 DNA is TGTGCCAGCAGTCACTCCCAGGGGGTTCAGCCCCAGCATTTT. V gene TRBV28 combines with J gene TRBJ1-5, with 7 bases aligning to TRBD1. Trimming took 5 bases from V and 6 from J; bases not matched to a gene: 7. Germline V lookup: CDR1 MDHEN, CDR2 SYDVKM. This CDR3 contains 14 residues. The full variable domain, with the rest looked up from reference TRBV28 and TRBJ1-5, is DVKVTQSSRYLVKRTGEKVFLECVQDMDHENMFWYRQDPGLGLRLIYFSYDVKMKEKGDIPEGYSVSREKKERFSLILESASTNQTSMYLCASSHSQGVQPQHFGDGTRLSIL.

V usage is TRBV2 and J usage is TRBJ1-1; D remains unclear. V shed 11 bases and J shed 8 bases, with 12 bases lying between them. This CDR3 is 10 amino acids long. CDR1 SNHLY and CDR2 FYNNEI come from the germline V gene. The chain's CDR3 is CAASTGEAFF. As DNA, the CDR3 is TGTGCCGCCTCGACTGGGGAAGCTTTCTTT.

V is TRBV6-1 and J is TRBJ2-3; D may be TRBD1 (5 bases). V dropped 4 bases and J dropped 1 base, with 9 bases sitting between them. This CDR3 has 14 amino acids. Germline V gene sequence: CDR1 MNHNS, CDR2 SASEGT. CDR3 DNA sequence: TGTGCCAGCAGTGCGTTAGGGGGCACAGATACGCAGTATTTT. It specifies CASSALGGTDTQYF.

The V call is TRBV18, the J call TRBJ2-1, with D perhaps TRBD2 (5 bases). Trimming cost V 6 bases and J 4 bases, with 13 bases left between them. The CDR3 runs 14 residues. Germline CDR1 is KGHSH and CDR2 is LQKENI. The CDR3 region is CASSPQRSYNEQFF. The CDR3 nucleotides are TGTGCCAGCTCTCCTCAGCGGTCATACAATGAGCAGTTCTTC.

The CDR3 region is CSVEGLAEEGTDTQYF. CDR3 bases: TGCAGCGTTGAAGGACTAGCGGAGGAGGGAACAGATACGCAGTATTTT. This chain links TRBV29-1 with TRBJ2-3, with TRBD2 identical over 9 bases. Germline CDR1 is SQVTM and CDR2 is ANQGSEA. The CDR3 extends over 16 amino acids. V gave up 1 base and J gave up 3 bases; unmatched junction bases: 8.

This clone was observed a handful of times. The CDR3 DNA sequence: TGCAGCGCGACTCAAAACTACGAGCAGTACTTC. Translated: CSATQNYEQYF. The chain combines TRBV29-1 with TRBJ2-7; unclear D gene. This CDR3 is built from 11 residues. Germline V lookup: CDR1 SQVTM, CDR2 ANQGSEA. V shed 7 bases and J shed 3 bases, with 10 bases lying between them.

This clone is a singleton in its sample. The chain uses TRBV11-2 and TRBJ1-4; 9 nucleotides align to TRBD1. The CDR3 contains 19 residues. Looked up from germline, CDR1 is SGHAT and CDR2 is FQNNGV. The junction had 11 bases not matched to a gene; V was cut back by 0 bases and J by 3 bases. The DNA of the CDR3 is TGTGCCAGCAGCTTAGATAGCCGGGGACAGGGCTTCCCTAATGAAAAACTGTTTTTT. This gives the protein CASSLDSRGQGFPNEKLFF.

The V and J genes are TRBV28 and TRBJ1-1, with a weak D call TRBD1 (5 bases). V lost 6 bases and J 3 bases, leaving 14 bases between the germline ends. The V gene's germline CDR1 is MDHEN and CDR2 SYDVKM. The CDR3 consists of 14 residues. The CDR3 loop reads CASSSPGRDTEAFF. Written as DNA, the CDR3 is TGTGCCAGCAGCTCTCCGGGCAGGGACACTGAAGCTTTCTTT.